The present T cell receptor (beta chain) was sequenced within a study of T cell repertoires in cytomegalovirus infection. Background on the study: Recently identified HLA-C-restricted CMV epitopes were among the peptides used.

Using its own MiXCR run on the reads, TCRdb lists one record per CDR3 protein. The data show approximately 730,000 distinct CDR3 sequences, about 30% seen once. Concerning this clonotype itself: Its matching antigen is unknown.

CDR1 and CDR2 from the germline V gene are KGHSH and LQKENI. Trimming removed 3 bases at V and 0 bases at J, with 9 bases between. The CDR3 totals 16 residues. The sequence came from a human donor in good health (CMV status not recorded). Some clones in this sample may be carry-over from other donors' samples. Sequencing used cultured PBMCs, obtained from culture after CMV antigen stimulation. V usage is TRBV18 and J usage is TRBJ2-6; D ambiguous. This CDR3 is CASSPRSPSGANVLTF. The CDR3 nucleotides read TGTGCCAGCTCACCGAGATCCCCCTCTGGGGCCAACGTCCTGACTTTC.